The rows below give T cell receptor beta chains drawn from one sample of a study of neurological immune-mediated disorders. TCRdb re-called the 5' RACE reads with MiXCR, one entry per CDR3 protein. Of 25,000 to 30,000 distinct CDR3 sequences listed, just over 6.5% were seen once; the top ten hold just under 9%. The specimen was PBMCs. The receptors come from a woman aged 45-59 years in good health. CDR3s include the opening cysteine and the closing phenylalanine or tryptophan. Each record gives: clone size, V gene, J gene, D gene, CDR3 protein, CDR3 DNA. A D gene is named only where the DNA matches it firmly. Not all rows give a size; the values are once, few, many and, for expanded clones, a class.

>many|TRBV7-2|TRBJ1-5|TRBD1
CASSPQDRGSNQPQHF
TGTGCCAGCAGCCCCCAGGACAGGGGTAGCAATCAGCCCCAGCATTTT
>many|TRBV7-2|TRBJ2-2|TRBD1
CASSPMTGGEELFF
TGTGCCAGCAGCCCCATGACAGGGGGTGAGGAGCTGTTTTTT
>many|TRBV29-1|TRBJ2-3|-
CTGAIDGTDTQYF
TGCACCGGGGCGATAGACGGCACAGATACGCAGTATTTT
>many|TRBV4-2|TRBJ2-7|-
CASSQSRVVSYEQYF
TGTGCCAGCAGCCAATCAAGGGTGGTCTCCTACGAGCAGTACTTC
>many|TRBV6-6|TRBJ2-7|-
CASSYAEYEQYF
TGTGCCAGCAGTTACGCAGAGTACGAGCAGTACTTC
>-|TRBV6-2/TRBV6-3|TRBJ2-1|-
CASSKTVEQFF
TGTGCCAGCAGTAAGACTGTTGAGCAGTTCTTC
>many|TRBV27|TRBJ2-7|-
CASTSRSSRQYEQYF
TGTGCCAGCACGTCGAGAAGTTCGAGGCAATACGAGCAGTACTTC
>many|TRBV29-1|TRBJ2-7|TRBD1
CSVEANRGLNEQYF
TGCAGCGTTGAAGCAAACAGGGGGCTGAACGAGCAGTACTTC
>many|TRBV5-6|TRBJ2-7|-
CASSLPPGTSYEQYF
TGTGCCAGCAGCTTACCCCCCGGCACCTCCTACGAGCAGTACTTC
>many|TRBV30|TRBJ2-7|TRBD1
CAWSEKRGKSTGGLPYEQYF
TGTGCCTGGAGTGAGAAACGCGGGAAATCAACAGGGGGTCTCCCCTACGAGCAGTACTTC
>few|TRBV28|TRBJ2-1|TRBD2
CASSFAGGDYNEQFF
TGTGCCAGCAGTTTCGCGGGAGGGGATTACAATGAGCAGTTCTTC
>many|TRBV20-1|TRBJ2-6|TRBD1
CSARSDRGSGANVLTF
TGCAGTGCTAGAAGTGACAGGGGCTCTGGGGCCAACGTCCTGACTTTC
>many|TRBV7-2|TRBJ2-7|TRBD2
CASSSGTSGYEQYF
TGTGCCAGCAGCTCCGGGACTAGCGGTTACGAGCAGTACTTC
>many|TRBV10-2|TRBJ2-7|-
CASKHTGDGEYF
TGCGCCAGCAAGCATACAGGTGACGGGGAGTACTTC
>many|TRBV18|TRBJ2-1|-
CASSPVPDYNEQFF
TGTGCCAGCTCACCGGTCCCAGATTACAATGAGCAGTTCTTC
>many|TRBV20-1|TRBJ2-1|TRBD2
CSARDYSGRASYNEQFF
TGCAGTGCTAGAGATTATAGCGGGAGGGCCTCCTACAATGAGCAGTTCTTC
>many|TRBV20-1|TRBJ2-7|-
CSASAGRVLSYEQYF
TGCAGTGCTAGCGCGGGCAGGGTCCTCTCCTACGAGCAGTACTTC
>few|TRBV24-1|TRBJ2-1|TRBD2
CATSDISGGNNEQFF
TGTGCCACCAGTGATATTAGCGGGGGCAACAATGAGCAGTTCTTC
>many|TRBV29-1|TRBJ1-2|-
CSVEVDSPTDGYTF
TGCAGCGTTGAAGTGGACAGCCCTACGGATGGCTACACCTTC
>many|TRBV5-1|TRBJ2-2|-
CASRDRPTNTGELFF
TGCGCCAGCAGGGACAGACCAACGAACACCGGGGAGCTGTTTTTT
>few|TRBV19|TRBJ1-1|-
CASSSRYNTEAFF
TGTGCCAGTAGTAGCAGGTATAACACTGAAGCTTTCTTT
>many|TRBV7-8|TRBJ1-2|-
CASSATVNYGYTF
TGTGCCAGCAGCGCGACAGTTAACTATGGCTACACCTTC
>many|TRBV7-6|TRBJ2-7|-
CASSLRGPPGDEQYF
TGTGCCAGCAGCTTACGGGGACCTCCCGGGGACGAGCAGTACTTC
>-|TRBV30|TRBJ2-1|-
CAWNPGVVDEQFF
TGTGCCTGGAATCCCGGGGTGGTGGATGAGCAGTTCTTC
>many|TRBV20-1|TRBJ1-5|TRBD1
CSAVGQGESNQPQHF
TGCAGTGCCGTGGGACAGGGTGAAAGCAATCAGCCCCAGCATTTT
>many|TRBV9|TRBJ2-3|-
CASSGAGDTQYF
TGTGCCAGCAGCGGTGCCGGGGATACGCAGTATTTT
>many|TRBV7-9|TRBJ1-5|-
CASGGPLGEPQHF
TGTGCCAGCGGAGGGCCACTCGGGGAGCCCCAGCATTTT
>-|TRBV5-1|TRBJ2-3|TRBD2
CASSLFLFGQRGARDTQYF
TGCGCCAGCAGCTTGTTCCTATTCGGCCAGCGGGGGGCCAGGGATACGCAGTATTTT
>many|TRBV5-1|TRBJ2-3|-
CASTGRGTGGNRQYF
TGCGCCAGCACAGGTAGAGGCACCGGAGGGAATAGGCAGTATTTT
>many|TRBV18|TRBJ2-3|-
CASSPAGVRDTQYF
TGTGCCAGCTCACCTGCAGGGGTGAGAGATACGCAGTATTTT
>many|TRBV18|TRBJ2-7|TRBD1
CASSRVLPGQGAVEQYF
TGTGCCAGCTCCCGGGTCCTCCCGGGACAGGGGGCCGTGGAGCAGTACTTC
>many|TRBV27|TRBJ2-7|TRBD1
CASRHQGQQEQYF
TGTGCCAGCAGACATCAGGGACAGCAGGAGCAGTACTTC
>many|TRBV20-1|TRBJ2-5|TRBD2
CSARGGTSGVEETQYF
TGCAGTGCTAGAGGGGGGACTAGCGGGGTCGAAGAGACCCAGTACTTC
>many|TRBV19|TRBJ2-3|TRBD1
CASSAYRGDTQYF
TGTGCCAGTAGTGCCTACAGGGGAGATACGCAGTATTTT
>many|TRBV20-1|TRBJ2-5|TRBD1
CSARGRDRGETQYF
TGCAGTGCCAGGGGCCGGGACAGGGGAGAGACCCAGTACTTC
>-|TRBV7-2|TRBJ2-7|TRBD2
CASSLGGGWGGRTPYEQYF
TGTGCCAGCAGCTTAGGAGGGGGGTGGGGCGGGAGGACCCCCTACGAGCAGTACTTC
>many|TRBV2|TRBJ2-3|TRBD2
CASKLAGTSSTDTQYF
TGTGCCAGCAAATTAGCGGGGACCTCTAGCACAGATACGCAGTATTTT
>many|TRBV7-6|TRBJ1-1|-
CASSLNPGLNTEAFF
TGTGCCAGCAGCTTAAACCCGGGACTGAACACTGAAGCTTTCTTT
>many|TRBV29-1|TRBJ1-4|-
CSVGDEKLFF
TGCAGCGTTGGAGATGAAAAACTGTTTTTT
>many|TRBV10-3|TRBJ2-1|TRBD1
CAISSRGLEQFF
TGTGCCATCAGTTCCAGGGGGCTCGAGCAGTTCTTC
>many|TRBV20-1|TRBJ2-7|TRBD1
CSARAHRGLDEQYF
TGCAGTGCTAGAGCTCACAGGGGGCTCGACGAGCAGTACTTC